A single sample gave rise to the 28 T cell receptor beta chains below, sequenced in a study of blood T cell repertoires in COVID-19. Assay used: immunoSEQ multiplex PCR; TCRdb lists only in-frame clones, some missing. Here the sample spans just under 95,000 clones, roughly 75% being singletons. Sequenced: peripheral blood. These receptors were collected from a man in his forties or fifties who had recovered from COVID-19.

V and J are TRBV3-1 (or the pseudogene TRBV3-2) and TRBJ2-3, with TRBD2 matching over 9 bases. The germline CDR1 and CDR2 sequences are LGHDT and YNNKEL (reference sequence). J gave up 0 bases and V 1 base, and 14 bases lay outside the gene matches. CDR3 length: 20 residues. The CDR3 coding sequence is TGTGCCAGCAGCCAAGCCCCCTTGAGCGGGGGGTCCCGTAGCACAGATACGCAGTATTTT. It encodes CASSQAPLSGGSRSTDTQYF.

The CDR3 loop is CASSLQGDTEAFF. As DNA, the CDR3 is TGTGCCAGCAGCTTACAGGGGGACACTGAAGCTTTCTTT. V is TRBV7-3 and J is TRBJ1-1; 7 bases are a match to TRBD1. The CDR3 is made up of 13 amino acids. Losses at the gene ends were 2 bases for V and 3 bases for J; bases not matched to a gene: 0. The germline V gene has CDR1 SGHTA and CDR2 FQGTGA.

The V gene is TRBV5-1, the J gene TRBJ2-2, with a weak D call TRBD2 (6 bases). The CDR3 is made up of 15 amino acids. Trimming removed 0 bases from V and 6 bases from J, with 12 bases in between. Germline values: CDR1 SGHRS, CDR2 YFSETQ. CDR3: CASSLGPGVAGELFF. The CDR3 bases are TGCGCCAGCAGCTTGGGGCCGGGAGTCGCCGGGGAGCTGTTTTTT.

This CDR3 reads CASVSRGSNTEAFF. For the CDR3, the DNA is TGTGCCAGCGTAAGCAGAGGTTCTAACACTGAAGCTTTCTTT. J is TRBJ1-1 and V is TRBV27, with D hard to call. From germline, CDR1 is MNHEY and CDR2 SMNVEV (reference sequence). The CDR3 has 14 residues. V gave up 8 bases and J gave up 2 bases, with 15 bases separating them.

V is TRBV18 and J is TRBJ2-5; a possible D gene is TRBD1 (5 bases). The CDR3 has 13 residues. The V gene lost 0 bases and the J gene lost 4 bases, with 6 bases spanning the gap. Germline V gene data show CDR1 as KGHSH and CDR2 as LQKENI. CDR3 region: CASSPPQGETQYF. DNA for the CDR3: TGTGCCAGCTCACCACCGCAGGGAGAGACCCAGTACTTC.

This chain connects TRBV6-2 or TRBV6-3 to TRBJ2-1, with a possible D match to TRBD1 (5 bases). This CDR3 has 14 residues. Germline V gene data show CDR1 as MNHEY and CDR2 as SVGEGT. Between the trimmed V and J ends, which lost 5 bases and 7 bases, there was a span of 15 bases. This chain's CDR3 is CASSDDSLVNEQFF. As DNA, the CDR3 is TGTGCCAGCAGTGACGACAGCCTGGTGAATGAGCAGTTCTTC.

This clone has only a few counts. This sequence joins TRBV9 and TRBJ2-7, with 7 bases fitting TRBD2. CDR1 is SGDLS, CDR2 YYNGEE, per germline. CDR3 length: 15 residues. J was trimmed by 1 base and V by 4 bases; bases with no gene match: 8. DNA of the CDR3: TGTGCCAGCAGCCCTCAGTGGGGGGGGTCCTACGAGCAGTACTTC. Amino acids: CASSPQWGGSYEQYF.

A few counts support this clone. The chain recombines TRBV7-8 with TRBJ2-3, with 10 bases that match TRBD2. Germline CDR1 SGHVS, CDR2 FQNEAQ. The CDR3 extends over 16 amino acids. The V and J ends lost 5 bases and 4 bases, in that order; junction bases with no gene match: 9. CDR3 loop: CASSVKSGRASDTQYF. The DNA for the CDR3 is TGTGCCAGCAGCGTAAAGAGCGGGAGGGCCTCAGATACGCAGTATTTT.

The chain joins TRBV28 to TRBJ1-2; unclear D gene. Germline V lookup: CDR1 MDHEN, CDR2 SYDVKM. The CDR3 runs 14 residues. Trimming stripped 6 bases from V and 4 bases from J, with 15 bases between. CDR3 DNA sequence: TGTGCCAGCAGGGCCGGGTCAGACTCCTATGGCTACACCTTC. Its protein is CASRAGSDSYGYTF.

V usage is TRBV3-1 (or the pseudogene TRBV3-2) and J usage is TRBJ2-1; TRBD1 aligns across 8 bases. The V gene's germline CDR1 is LGHDT and CDR2 YNNKEL (reference sequence). Losses at the gene ends were 5 bases for V and 7 bases for J; bases not matched to a gene: 7. The CDR3 is made up of 14 amino acids. CDR3 in amino acids: CASSSGTGGNEQFF. DNA for the CDR3: TGTGCCAGCAGCTCCGGGACAGGAGGTAATGAGCAGTTCTTC.

This chain links TRBV2 with TRBJ1-4, with 7 positions matching TRBD1. The CDR3 is 12 residues long. V shed 3 bases and J 12 bases; nucleotides not matched to a gene: 4. The V gene's germline CDR1 is SNHLY and CDR2 FYNNEI. The DNA of the CDR3 is TGTGCCAGCAGTGACACCGGGACAGAACTGTTTTTT. Protein product: CASSDTGTELFF.

V gene TRBV9 combines with J gene TRBJ1-5, with D possibly being TRBD1 (5 bases). Per the germline V gene, CDR1 is SGDLS and CDR2 is YYNGEE. This CDR3 region has 14 residues. The V gene lost 0 bases and the J gene lost 9 bases, with 13 bases spanning the gap. The CDR3 sequence: CASSVGGPDAPQHF. The CDR3 DNA follows: TGTGCCAGCAGCGTAGGGGGCCCGGATGCGCCCCAGCATTTT.

The chain uses TRBV6-2 or TRBV6-3 and TRBJ1-1; possibly TRBD1 for D (6 bases). The CDR3 is made up of 14 amino acids. Germline V gene sequence: CDR1 MNHEY, CDR2 SVGEGT. Between the trimmed V and J ends, which lost 5 bases and 4 bases, there was a span of 14 bases. CDR3 sequence reads: CASSAQGSFTEAFF. CDR3 coding DNA: TGTGCCAGCAGTGCGCAGGGGTCATTCACTGAAGCTTTCTTT.

The gene calls are TRBV2 and TRBJ1-1; no clear D. Trimming removed 1 base at V and 4 bases at J, with 10 bases between. The CDR3 loop spans 14 amino acids. Germline V gene lookup returns CDR1 SNHLY and CDR2 FYNNEI. The CDR3 DNA follows: TGTGCCAGCAGTGAAGTTGGCAGTACCACTGAAGCTTTCTTT. It is translated as CASSEVGSTTEAFF.

This clone is labeled medium-sized. The genes are TRBV7-8 and TRBJ1-6; 7 bases fit TRBD1. The CDR3 has 13 residues. Germline lookup yields CDR1 SGHVS and CDR2 FQNEAQ. Unmatched junction bases numbered 3, after V lost 3 bases and J lost 10 bases. CDR3 coding DNA: TGTGCCAGCAGCTTGACAGGGTGGTCACCCCTCCACTTT. Protein sequence: CASSLTGWSPLHF.

The chain carries TRBV5-4 and TRBJ1-3; 7 positions match TRBD1. Germline CDR1 SGHNT, CDR2 YYREEE (reference sequence). The CDR3 is 14 residues long. V dropped 3 bases and J dropped 3; count of bases not matched to a gene: 3. The CDR3 DNA is TGTGCCAGCAGCTCGACAGGGTTTGGAAACACCATATATTTT. It translates to CASSSTGFGNTIYF.

This clone was detected only a few times. The V gene is TRBV27, the J gene TRBJ1-4; no definite D call. Per the germline V gene, CDR1 is MNHEY and CDR2 is SMNVEV (reference sequence). V dropped 0 bases and J dropped 4 bases, with 15 bases sitting between them. CDR3 length equals 17 residues. CDR3 region: CASSLSPSGVFNEKLFF. CDR3 DNA sequence: TGTGCCAGCAGTTTATCCCCCTCCGGGGTTTTTAATGAAAAACTGTTTTTT.

The chain has TRBV7-9 and TRBJ1-1; a possible D gene is TRBD1 (5 bases). The CDR3 totals 17 residues. Germline-derived CDR1 and CDR2 are SEHNR and FQNEAQ (reference sequence). Trimming stripped 1 base from V and 0 bases from J, with 15 bases between. As DNA, the CDR3 is TGTGCCAGCAGCTTAGTTGGGGCCGTAAACATGAACACTGAAGCTTTCTTT. Residues: CASSLVGAVNMNTEAFF.

The chain combines TRBV9 with TRBJ2-5; possible D gene TRBD2, 5 bases. The CDR3 has 13 amino acids. V was shortened by 7 bases and J by 1 base, with 11 bases between the two germline ends. Germline assignment: CDR1 SGDLS and CDR2 YYNGEE. CDR3 in amino acids: CASRPSGQETQYF. The CDR3 DNA sequence: TGTGCCAGCCGCCCGAGCGGCCAAGAGACCCAGTACTTC.

J is TRBJ1-1 and V is TRBV7-2; possibly TRBD1 for D (5 bases). This CDR3 region has 14 residues. V lost 5 bases and J 3 bases, leaving 13 bases between the germline ends. The germline CDR1 and CDR2 sequences are SGHTA and FQGNSA. CDR3 loop: CASSPTAGDTEAFF. CDR3 DNA sequence: TGTGCCAGCAGCCCGACCGCGGGGGACACTGAAGCTTTCTTT.

V usage is TRBV18 and J usage is TRBJ2-1; TRBD2 matches 9 bases. J was trimmed by 10 bases and V by 3 bases; bases with no gene match: 7. Germline V gene sequence: CDR1 KGHSH, CDR2 LQKENI. The CDR3 is 14 residues long. CDR3: CASSPGVAGAEQFF. The CDR3 bases are TGTGCCAGCTCACCCGGGGTAGCGGGGGCCGAGCAGTTCTTC.

This clone appeared a single time. The gene calls are TRBV5-6 and TRBJ1-4; 8 positions match TRBD1. The V segment lost 4 bases and the J segment 3 bases; nucleotides outside the gene matches: 5. CDR3 size: 15 residues. The germline V gene encodes CDR1 SGHDT and CDR2 YYEEEE. Here the CDR3 DNA reads TGTGCCAGCAGCCCAGGGGGCTTGGCTAATGAAAAACTGTTTTTT. Translated, it gives CASSPGGLANEKLFF.

V usage is TRBV27 and J usage is TRBJ2-6; 9 bases are shared with TRBD1. This CDR3 comprises 15 residues. Germline assignment: CDR1 MNHEY and CDR2 SMNVEV (reference sequence). The V gene end was trimmed by 2 bases and the J gene end by 5 bases; junction bases not matched to a gene: 1. CDR3 region: CASSLGTGWANVLTF. For the CDR3, the DNA is TGTGCCAGCAGTTTAGGGACAGGGTGGGCCAACGTCCTGACTTTC.

The chain combines TRBV29-1 with TRBJ2-7, with 9 bases identical to TRBD1. Germline V CDR1 and CDR2: SQVTM, ANQGSEA. Trimming removed 2 bases from V and 9 bases from J; junction bases left unmatched: 5. The CDR3 is 12 amino acids. CDR3 bases: TGCAGCGTTGAATGGGGACAGGGAGGGCAGTACTTC. It translates to CSVEWGQGGQYF.

This rearrangement joins TRBV14 to TRBJ2-5, with D maybe TRBD1 (5 bases). V was clipped by 4 bases and J by 3 bases, with 9 bases between them. This CDR3 comprises 13 residues. The germline V gene encodes CDR1 SGHDN and CDR2 FVKESK. The CDR3 DNA sequence: TGTGCCAGCAGCCGACAGCTTAAAGAGACCCAGTACTTC. Translation: CASSRQLKETQYF.

This chain joins TRBV15 and TRBJ2-3; D remains ambiguous. The CDR3 has 13 amino acids. Germline CDR1 reads LNHNV; CDR2 reads YYDKDF (reference sequence). V dropped 2 bases and J dropped 2 bases, with 5 bases sitting between them. CDR3 bases: TGTGCCACCAGCAGATTCTACACAGATACGCAGTATTTT. Translating gives CATSRFYTDTQYF.

V is TRBV5-4 and J is TRBJ1-2; the match to TRBD1 covers 7 bases. The CDR3 loop spans 16 amino acids. The V gene end was trimmed by 0 bases and the J gene end by 0 bases; junction bases not matched to a gene: 5. Per the germline V gene, CDR1 is SGHNT and CDR2 is YYREEE (reference sequence). The CDR3 DNA is TGTGCCAGCAGCTTGGGAGGGACAGAGTCTAACTATGGCTACACCTTC. Translating it yields CASSLGGTESNYGYTF.

This chain joins TRBV7-2 and TRBJ1-1; 8 bases line up with TRBD1. CDR1 and CDR2 from the germline V gene are SGHTA and FQGNSA. V lost 3 bases and J lost 3; bases outside the gene matches: 9. This CDR3 comprises 16 residues. CDR3 in amino acids: CASSFSAGGADTEAFF. In DNA, the CDR3 is TGTGCCAGCAGCTTTTCGGCAGGGGGCGCGGACACTGAAGCTTTCTTT.